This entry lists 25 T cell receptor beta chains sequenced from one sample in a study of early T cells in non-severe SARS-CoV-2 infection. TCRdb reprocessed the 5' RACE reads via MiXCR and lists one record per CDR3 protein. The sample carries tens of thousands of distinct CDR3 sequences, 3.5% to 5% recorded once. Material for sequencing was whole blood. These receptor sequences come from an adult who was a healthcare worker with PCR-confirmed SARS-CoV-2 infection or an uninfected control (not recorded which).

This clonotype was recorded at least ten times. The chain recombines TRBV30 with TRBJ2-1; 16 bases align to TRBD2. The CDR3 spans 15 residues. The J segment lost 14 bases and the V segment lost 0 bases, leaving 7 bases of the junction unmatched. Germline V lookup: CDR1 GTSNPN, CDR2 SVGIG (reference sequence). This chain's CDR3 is CAWSVRGTSGGAEFF. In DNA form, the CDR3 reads TGTGCCTGGAGTGTACGCGGGACTAGCGGGGGGGCCGAGTTCTTC.

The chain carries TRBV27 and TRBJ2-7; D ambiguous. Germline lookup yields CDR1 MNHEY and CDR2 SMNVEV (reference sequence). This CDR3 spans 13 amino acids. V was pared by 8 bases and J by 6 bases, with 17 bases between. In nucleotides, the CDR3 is TGTGCCAGCTCCCCTGGGCGTGAAGGCGAGCAGTACTTC. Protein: CASSPGREGEQYF.

In DNA form, the CDR3 reads TGTGCCAGCAGTTCTAGCGGGGGGCCCAATGAGCAGTTCTTC. Protein product: CASSSSGGPNEQFF. The chain couples TRBV6-5 to TRBJ2-1; 11 nucleotides align to TRBD2. This CDR3 region has 14 residues. Germline V gives CDR1 MNHEY, CDR2 SVGAGI. The V and J ends lost 4 bases and 6 bases, in that order; junction bases with no gene match: 2.

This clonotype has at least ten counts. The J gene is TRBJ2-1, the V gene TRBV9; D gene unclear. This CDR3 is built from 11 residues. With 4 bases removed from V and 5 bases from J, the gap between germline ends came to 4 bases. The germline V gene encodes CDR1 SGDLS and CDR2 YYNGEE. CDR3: CASSYNNEQFF. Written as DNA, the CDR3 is TGTGCCAGCAGCTACAACAATGAGCAGTTCTTC.

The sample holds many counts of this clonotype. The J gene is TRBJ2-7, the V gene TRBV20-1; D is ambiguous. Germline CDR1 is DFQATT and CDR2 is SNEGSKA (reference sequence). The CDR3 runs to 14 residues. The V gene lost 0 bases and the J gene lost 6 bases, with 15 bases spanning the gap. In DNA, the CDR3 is TGCAGTGCTAGAGAGTCCCTCTCGACCGGCGAGCAGTACTTC. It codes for CSARESLSTGEQYF.

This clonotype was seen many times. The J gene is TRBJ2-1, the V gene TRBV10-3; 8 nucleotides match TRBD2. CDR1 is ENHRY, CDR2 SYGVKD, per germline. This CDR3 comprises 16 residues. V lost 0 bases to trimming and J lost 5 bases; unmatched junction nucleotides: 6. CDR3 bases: TGTGCCATCAGTGAGTCTCAAGCGGGGGAGAACAATGAGCAGTTCTTC. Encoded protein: CAISESQAGENNEQFF.

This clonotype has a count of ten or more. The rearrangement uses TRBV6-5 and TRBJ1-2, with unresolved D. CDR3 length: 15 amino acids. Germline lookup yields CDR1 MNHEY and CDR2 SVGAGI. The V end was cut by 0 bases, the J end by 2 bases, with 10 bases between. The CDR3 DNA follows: TGTGCCAGCAGTTACTCCTTTAACACCAACTATGGCTACACCTTC. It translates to CASSYSFNTNYGYTF.

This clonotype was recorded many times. The CDR3 is CASSHGTTTDTQYF. DNA for the CDR3: TGTGCCAGCAGCCACGGGACCACCACAGATACGCAGTATTTT. The rearrangement joins TRBV13 to TRBJ2-3; D may match TRBD1 or TRBD2 (5 bases each). This CDR3 has 14 amino acids. Trimming pared 5 bases from V and 2 bases from J, leaving 11 bases between. CDR1 and CDR2 from the germline V gene are PRHDT and FYEKMQ (reference sequence).

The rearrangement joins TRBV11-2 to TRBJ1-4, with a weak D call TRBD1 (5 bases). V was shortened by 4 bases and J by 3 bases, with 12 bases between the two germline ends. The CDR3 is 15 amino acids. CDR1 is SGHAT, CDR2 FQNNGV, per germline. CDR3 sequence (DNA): TGTGCCAGCAGCTCTCTGCTAGGGGCTAATGAAAAACTGTTTTTT. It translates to CASSSLLGANEKLFF.

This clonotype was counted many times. This CDR3 reads CAISETGTNTEAFF. The DNA of the CDR3 is TGTGCCATCAGTGAAACAGGGACGAACACTGAAGCTTTCTTT. The V and J genes are TRBV10-3 and TRBJ1-1; TRBD1 is a possible D gene (6 bases). The germline V and J ends were trimmed by 3 bases and 1 base, with 9 bases remaining between them. The CDR3 runs 14 residues. Looked up from germline, CDR1 is ENHRY and CDR2 is SYGVKD.

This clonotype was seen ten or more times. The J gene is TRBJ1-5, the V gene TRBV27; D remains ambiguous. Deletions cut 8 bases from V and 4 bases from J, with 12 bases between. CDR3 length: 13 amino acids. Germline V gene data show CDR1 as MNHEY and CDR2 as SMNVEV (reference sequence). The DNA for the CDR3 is TGTGCCAGCGCAGAAAAACGGAATCAGCCCCAGCATTTT. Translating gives CASAEKRNQPQHF.

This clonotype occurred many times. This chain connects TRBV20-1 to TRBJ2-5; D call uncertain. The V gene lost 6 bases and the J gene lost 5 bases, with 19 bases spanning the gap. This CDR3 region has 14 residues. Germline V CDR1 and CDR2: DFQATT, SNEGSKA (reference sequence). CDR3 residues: CSAPIGPLGETQYF. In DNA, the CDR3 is TGCAGTGCCCCAATCGGGCCTCTGGGGGAGACCCAGTACTTC.

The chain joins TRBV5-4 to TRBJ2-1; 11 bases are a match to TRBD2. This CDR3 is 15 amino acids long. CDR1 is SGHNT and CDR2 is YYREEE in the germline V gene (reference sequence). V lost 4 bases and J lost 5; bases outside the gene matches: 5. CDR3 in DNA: TGTGCCAGCAGCCCCGGGACTAGCGGACACAATGAGCAGTTCTTC. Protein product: CASSPGTSGHNEQFF.

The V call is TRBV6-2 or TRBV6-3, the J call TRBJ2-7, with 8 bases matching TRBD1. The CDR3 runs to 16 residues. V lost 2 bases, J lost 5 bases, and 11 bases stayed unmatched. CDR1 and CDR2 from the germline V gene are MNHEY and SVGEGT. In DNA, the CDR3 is TGTGCCAGCAGTTACGTCTGGACAGGGACCCTCCACGAGCAGTACTTC. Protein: CASSYVWTGTLHEQYF.

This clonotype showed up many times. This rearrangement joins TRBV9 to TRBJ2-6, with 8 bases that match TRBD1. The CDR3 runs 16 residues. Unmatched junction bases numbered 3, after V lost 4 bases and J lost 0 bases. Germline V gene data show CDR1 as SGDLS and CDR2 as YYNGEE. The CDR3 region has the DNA TGTGCCAGCAGCCCCAGGGGGCCCTCTGGGGCCAACGTCCTGACTTTC. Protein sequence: CASSPRGPSGANVLTF.

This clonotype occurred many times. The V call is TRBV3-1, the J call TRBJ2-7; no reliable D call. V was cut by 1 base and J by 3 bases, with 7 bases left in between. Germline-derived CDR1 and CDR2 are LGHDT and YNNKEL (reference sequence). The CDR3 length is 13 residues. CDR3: CASSQGHLYEQYF. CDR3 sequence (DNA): TGTGCCAGCAGCCAAGGACATCTCTACGAGCAGTACTTC.

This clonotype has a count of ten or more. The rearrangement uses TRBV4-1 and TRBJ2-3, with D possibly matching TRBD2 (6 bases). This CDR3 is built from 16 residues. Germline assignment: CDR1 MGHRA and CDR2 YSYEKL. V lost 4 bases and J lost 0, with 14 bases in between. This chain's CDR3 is CASSPGTVDSTDTQYF. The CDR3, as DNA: TGCGCCAGCAGCCCTGGGACTGTAGATAGCACAGATACGCAGTATTTT.

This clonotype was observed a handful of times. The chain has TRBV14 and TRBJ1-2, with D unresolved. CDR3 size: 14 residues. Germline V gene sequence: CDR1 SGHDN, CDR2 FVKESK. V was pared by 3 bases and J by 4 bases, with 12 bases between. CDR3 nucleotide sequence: TGTGCCAGCAGCCACCGATCCCACAGCTATGGCTACACCTTC. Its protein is CASSHRSHSYGYTF.

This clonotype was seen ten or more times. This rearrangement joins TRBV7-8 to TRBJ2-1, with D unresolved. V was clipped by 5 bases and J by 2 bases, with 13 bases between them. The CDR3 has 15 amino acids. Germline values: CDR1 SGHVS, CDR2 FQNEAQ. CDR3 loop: CASSPSPGTYNEQFF. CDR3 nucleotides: TGTGCCAGCAGCCCGAGTCCGGGTACCTACAATGAGCAGTTCTTC. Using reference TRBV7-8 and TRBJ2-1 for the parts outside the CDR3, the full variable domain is GAGVSQSPRYKVAKRGQDVALRCDPISGHVSLFWYQQALGQGPEFLTYFQNEAQLDKSGLPSDRFFAERPEGSVSTLKIQRTQQEDSAVYLCASSPSPGTYNEQFFGPGTRLTVL.

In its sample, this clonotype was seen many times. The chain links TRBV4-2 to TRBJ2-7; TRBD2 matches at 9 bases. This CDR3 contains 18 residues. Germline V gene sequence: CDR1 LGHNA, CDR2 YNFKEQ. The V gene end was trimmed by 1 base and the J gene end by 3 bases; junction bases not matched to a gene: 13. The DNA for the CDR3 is TGTGCCAGCAGCCAAGTTTTCCGTTCTAGCGGGGTAAACTACGAGCAGTACTTC. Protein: CASSQVFRSSGVNYEQYF.

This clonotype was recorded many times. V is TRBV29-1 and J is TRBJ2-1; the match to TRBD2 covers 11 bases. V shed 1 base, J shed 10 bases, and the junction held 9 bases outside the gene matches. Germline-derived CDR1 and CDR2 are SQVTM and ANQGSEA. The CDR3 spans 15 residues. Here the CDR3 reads CSVEVRLAGPTEQFF. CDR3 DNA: TGCAGCGTTGAAGTTCGACTAGCGGGGCCCACGGAGCAGTTCTTC.

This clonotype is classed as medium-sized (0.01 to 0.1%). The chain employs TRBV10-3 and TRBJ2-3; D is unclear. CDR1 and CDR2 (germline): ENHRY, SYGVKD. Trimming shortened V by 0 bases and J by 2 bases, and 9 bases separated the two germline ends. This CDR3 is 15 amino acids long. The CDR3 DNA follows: TGTGCCATCAGTGAGTCTGGAACTGCCACAGATACGCAGTATTTT. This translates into CAISESGTATDTQYF.

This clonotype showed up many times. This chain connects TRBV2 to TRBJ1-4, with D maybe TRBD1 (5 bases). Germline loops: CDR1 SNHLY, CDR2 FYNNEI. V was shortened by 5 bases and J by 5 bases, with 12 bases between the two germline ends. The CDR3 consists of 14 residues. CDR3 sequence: CASSTGTVNEKLFF. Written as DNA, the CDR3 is TGTGCCAGCAGTACCGGGACCGTCAATGAAAAACTGTTTTTT.

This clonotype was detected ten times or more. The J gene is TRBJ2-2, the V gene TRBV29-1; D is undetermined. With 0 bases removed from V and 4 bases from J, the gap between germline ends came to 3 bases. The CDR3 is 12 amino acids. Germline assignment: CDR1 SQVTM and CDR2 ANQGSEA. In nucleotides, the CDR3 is TGCAGCGTTGAAGATTTCACCGGGGAGCTGTTTTTT. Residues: CSVEDFTGELFF.

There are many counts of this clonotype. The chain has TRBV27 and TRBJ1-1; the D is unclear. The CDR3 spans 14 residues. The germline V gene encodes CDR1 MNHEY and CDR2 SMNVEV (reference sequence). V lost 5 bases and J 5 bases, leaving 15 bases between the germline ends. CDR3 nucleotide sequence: TGTGCCAGCAGTCCCCGATCTGCTGGTACTGAAGCTTTCTTT. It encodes CASSPRSAGTEAFF.